The 28 T cell receptor beta chains given below trace back to one sample, sequenced in a study of technical replicates of blood from a handful of donors. Using immunoSEQ multiplex PCR, the repertoire was profiled, and TCRdb retains in-frame clones only, with some absent. The table records tens of thousands of clones, about 93% of them present only once. Sequences were obtained from T cells isolated from PBMCs. Receptors were obtained from a human donor in good health.

In nucleotides, the CDR3 is TGTGCCAGCAGTTACTCGCCAGCGGGCAATGAGCAGTTCTTC. This encodes CASSYSPAGNEQFF. This rearrangement joins TRBV6-5 to TRBJ2-1; possibly TRBD2 for D (6 bases). CDR1 is MNHEY, CDR2 SVGAGI, per germline. The germline V and J ends were trimmed by 0 bases and 6 bases, with 9 bases remaining between them. CDR3 size: 14 residues.

J is TRBJ2-7 and V is TRBV5-1, with no clear D. The CDR3 sequence is 13 residues long. Germline V gene sequence: CDR1 SGHRS, CDR2 YFSETQ. V was cut by 1 base and J by 6 bases, with 11 bases left in between. The CDR3 region has the DNA TGCGCCAGCAGCTTGAACCGGGTGGGCGAGCAGTACTTC. This translates into CASSLNRVGEQYF.

V usage is TRBV5-1 and J usage is TRBJ2-5; D remains unclear. CDR3 length: 14 amino acids. In germline, CDR1 is SGHRS, CDR2 YFSETQ. Deletions cut 0 bases from V and 3 bases from J, with 9 bases between. Written as DNA, the CDR3 is TGCGCCAGCAGCTTGGCCGTTACAGAAGAGACCCAGTACTTC. Amino acid sequence: CASSLAVTEETQYF.

The rearrangement joins TRBV2 to TRBJ2-1; 9 positions agree with TRBD2. Germline assignment: CDR1 SNHLY and CDR2 FYNNEI. The CDR3 totals 19 residues. Germline trimming cut 3 bases from V and 0 bases from J; bases unmatched to any gene: 12. DNA for the CDR3: TGTGCCAGCAGTGACCCAGGGCTAGCGGGAATCGGCTCCTACAATGAGCAGTTCTTC. This sequence encodes CASSDPGLAGIGSYNEQFF.

This chain links TRBV5-1 with TRBJ1-3; TRBD1 matches 7 bases. J lost 4 bases, V lost 0 bases, and 4 bases had no gene match. Germline V gene lookup returns CDR1 SGHRS and CDR2 YFSETQ. The CDR3 loop spans 15 amino acids. CDR3 amino acids: CASSLDGGQGNTIYF. Written as DNA, the CDR3 is TGCGCCAGCAGCTTGGATGGGGGACAGGGAAACACCATATATTTT.

The table lists this clone with a count of one. The chain combines TRBV7-2 with TRBJ1-1, with 8 bases fitting TRBD1. Germline CDR1 reads SGHTA; CDR2 reads FQGNSA. The V segment lost 5 bases and the J segment 1 base; nucleotides outside the gene matches: 6. The length of the CDR3 is 15 residues. In DNA form, the CDR3 reads TGTGCCAGCAGCCCAGGGGGCTTTGGGAACACTGAAGCTTTCTTT. Residues: CASSPGGFGNTEAFF.

The V gene is TRBV25-1, the J gene TRBJ2-1; D might be TRBD1 (7 bases). Deletions cut 5 bases from V and 6 bases from J, with 17 bases between. There are 15 residues in the CDR3. Germline V gives CDR1 MGHDK, CDR2 SYGVNS. The CDR3 DNA follows: TGTGCCAGCAGTCCTGGGGGGACAGTTTTCAATGAGCAGTTCTTC. Translating it yields CASSPGGTVFNEQFF.

The CDR3: CASSELFGSETEAFF. CDR3 nucleotide sequence: TGTGCCAGCAGTGAACTGTTCGGGAGTGAGACTGAAGCTTTCTTT. The J gene is TRBJ1-1, the V gene TRBV25-1; D unresolved. V was trimmed by 2 bases and J by 5 bases, leaving 15 bases between them. CDR1 is MGHDK and CDR2 is SYGVNS in the germline V gene. The length of the CDR3 is 15 residues.

The chain combines TRBV19 with TRBJ2-7, with D possibly being TRBD2 (7 bases). Germline V gene sequence: CDR1 LNHDA, CDR2 SQIVND (reference sequence). The CDR3 loop spans 14 amino acids. The V end was cut by 7 bases, the J end by 5 bases, with 18 bases between. DNA for the CDR3: TGTGCCAGTACCCCGGGGGCGGGAGAGAACGAGCAGTACTTC. Its translation: CASTPGAGENEQYF.

V usage is TRBV2 and J usage is TRBJ2-1; 10 nucleotides match TRBD2. The V gene's germline CDR1 is SNHLY and CDR2 FYNNEI. V shed 4 bases and J 9 bases; nucleotides not matched to a gene: 6. The CDR3 covers 14 residues. The CDR3 sequence is CASSGLAGAIEQFF. CDR3 sequence (DNA): TGTGCCAGCAGTGGCCTAGCGGGAGCTATTGAGCAGTTCTTC.

The chain employs TRBV7-9 and TRBJ2-1; D remains ambiguous. Looked up from germline, CDR1 is SEHNR and CDR2 is FQNEAQ (reference sequence). The length of the CDR3 is 14 residues. Trimming pared 5 bases from V and 4 bases from J, leaving 12 bases between. The CDR3 DNA is TGTGCCAGCAGCCAAGCGAGGTCGTACAATGAGCAGTTCTTC. The encoded protein is CASSQARSYNEQFF.

The CDR3 loop reads CASSGGDRGSYEQYF. CDR3 in DNA: TGTGCCAGCAGTGGGGGAGACAGGGGGTCCTACGAGCAGTACTTC. This chain links TRBV28 with TRBJ2-7; 9 bases are a match to TRBD1. The length of the CDR3 is 15 residues. Germline V CDR1 and CDR2: MDHEN, SYDVKM. Trimming took 5 bases from V and 1 from J; bases not matched to a gene: 6. Based on the CDR3 plus reference TRBV28 and TRBJ2-7, the full variable domain is DVKVTQSSRYLVKRTGEKVFLECVQDMDHENMFWYRQDPGLGLRLIYFSYDVKMKEKGDIPEGYSVSREKKERFSLILESASTNQTSMYLCASSGGDRGSYEQYFGPGTRLTVT.

The chain carries TRBV7-6 and TRBJ1-1; D is possibly TRBD1 (5 bases). Germline V CDR1 and CDR2: SGHVS, FNYEAQ. The length of the CDR3 is 14 residues. V lost 1 base and J 6 bases, leaving 12 bases between the germline ends. The CDR3 loop reads CASSLGSGSAEAFF. In nucleotides, the CDR3 is TGTGCCAGCAGCTTAGGATCAGGGTCAGCTGAAGCTTTCTTT. Complete variable domain (other parts from reference TRBV7-6 and TRBJ1-1): GAGVSQSPRYKVTKRGQDVALRCDPISGHVSLYWYRQALGQGPEFLTYFNYEAQQDKSGLPNDRFSAERPEGSISTLTIQRTEQRDSAMYRCASSLGSGSAEAFFGQGTRLTVV.

The V gene is TRBV19, the J gene TRBJ1-2; D gene unclear. This CDR3 region has 13 residues. Germline V gene data show CDR1 as LNHDA and CDR2 as SQIVND (reference sequence). Deletions cut 5 bases from V and 2 bases from J, with 9 bases between. CDR3 in DNA: TGTGCCAGTAGTCCCTCAGGAAACTATGGCTACACCTTC. Its translation: CASSPSGNYGYTF.

The chain carries TRBV6-1 and TRBJ2-7; 7 bases fit TRBD1. The CDR3 is 13 residues long. V trimming: 6 bases; J trimming: 2 bases; junction bases outside the gene matches: 4. Germline loops: CDR1 MNHNS, CDR2 SASEGT. Here the CDR3 reads CASSRTGPYEQYF. In nucleotides, the CDR3 is TGTGCCAGCAGCCGGACAGGCCCCTACGAGCAGTACTTC.

V usage is TRBV5-1 and J usage is TRBJ2-7, with D possibly matching TRBD2 (6 bases). Trimming stripped 4 bases from V and 4 bases from J, with 6 bases between. The CDR3 sequence is 11 residues long. Per the germline V gene, CDR1 is SGHRS and CDR2 is YFSETQ. This chain's CDR3 is CASSGGYEQYF. The DNA of the CDR3 is TGCGCCAGCAGCGGGGGGTACGAGCAGTACTTC.

The J gene is TRBJ1-2, the V gene TRBV6-5; D is undetermined. V was trimmed by 0 bases and J by 4 bases, leaving 15 bases between them. Looked up from germline, CDR1 is MNHEY and CDR2 is SVGAGI. This CDR3 is built from 16 residues. The CDR3 is CASSYSISPVSYGYTF. The CDR3 nucleotides are TGTGCCAGCAGTTACTCGATATCGCCAGTAAGCTATGGCTACACCTTC.

The chain joins TRBV30 to TRBJ1-1; 8 bases line up with TRBD1. Germline CDR1 and CDR2: GTSNPN and SVGIG (reference sequence). CDR3 length: 13 amino acids. V gave up 2 bases and J gave up 5 bases; unmatched junction bases: 4. CDR3 in amino acids: CAWSPTGGTEAFF. CDR3 nucleotides: TGTGCCTGGAGTCCTACAGGGGGGACTGAAGCTTTCTTT.

This chain connects TRBV5-1 to TRBJ1-3; 9 positions match TRBD1. The CDR3 totals 14 residues. The V gene end was trimmed by 4 bases and the J gene end by 8 bases; junction bases not matched to a gene: 7. Germline lookup yields CDR1 SGHRS and CDR2 YFSETQ. Here the CDR3 reads CASSPGQGRDTIYF. The CDR3 nucleotides are TGCGCCAGCAGCCCGGGACAGGGACGAGACACCATATATTTT.

The chain combines TRBV27 with TRBJ2-7; TRBD1 might be the D (5 bases). Germline V CDR1 and CDR2: MNHEY, SMNVEV (reference sequence). CDR3 size: 14 residues. The V and J ends lost 2 bases and 2 bases respectively, with 10 bases between them. CDR3 sequence: CASSLKGSPYEQYF. CDR3 in DNA: TGTGCCAGCAGTTTAAAGGGGTCCCCCTACGAGCAGTACTTC.

This chain uses TRBV27 with TRBJ1-2, with D unclear. V was shortened by 4 bases and J by 7 bases, with 13 bases between the two germline ends. This CDR3 is 13 amino acids long. Germline assignment: CDR1 MNHEY and CDR2 SMNVEV (reference sequence). The CDR3 sequence: CASSYSGNSGYTF. The CDR3 bases are TGTGCCAGCAGTTACTCGGGGAATAGTGGCTACACCTTC.

The rearrangement links TRBV27 to TRBJ1-1; tentatively, D is TRBD1 (5 bases). The length of the CDR3 is 14 residues. Per the germline V gene, CDR1 is MNHEY and CDR2 is SMNVEV (reference sequence). Between the trimmed V and J ends, which lost 2 bases and 7 bases, there was a span of 14 bases. The CDR3 reads CASSLNGRVGEAFF. The CDR3 DNA reads as TGTGCCAGCAGTTTAAACGGCAGGGTTGGTGAAGCTTTCTTT.

The chain joins TRBV13 to TRBJ2-3; 8 positions match TRBD2. Looked up from germline, CDR1 is PRHDT and CDR2 is FYEKMQ (reference sequence). The CDR3 sequence is 15 residues long. J gave up 3 bases and V 3 bases, and 5 bases lay outside the gene matches. The CDR3 protein is CASSLSAGGTDTQYF. In nucleotides, the CDR3 is TGTGCCAGCAGCTTGTCGGCGGGAGGTACAGATACGCAGTATTTT. Full variable domain (outside the CDR3, taken from reference TRBV13 and TRBJ2-3): AAGVIQSPRHLIKEKRETATLKCYPIPRHDTVYWYQQGPGQDPQFLISFYEKMQSDKGSIPDRFSAQQFSDYHSELNMSSLELGDSALYFCASSLSAGGTDTQYFGPGTRLTVL.

CDR3 region: CASQAGDNDYSNQPQHF. CDR3 DNA sequence: TGTGCCTCACAGGCGGGGGACAACGATTATAGCAATCAGCCCCAGCATTTT. The chain couples TRBV10-3 to TRBJ1-5, with a possible D match to TRBD1 (6 bases). Trimming pared 11 bases from V and 0 bases from J, leaving 23 bases between. CDR3 length: 17 residues. Germline CDR1 ENHRY, CDR2 SYGVKD.

This clone was recorded only once. This chain joins TRBV2 and TRBJ1-1; no firm D call. With 2 bases removed from V and 2 bases from J, the gap between germline ends came to 9 bases. The CDR3 runs to 14 residues. The germline gives CDR1 SNHLY, CDR2 FYNNEI. The DNA for the CDR3 is TGTGCCAGCAGTGAAATGGCCTCAAACACTGAAGCTTTCTTT. Encoded protein: CASSEMASNTEAFF.

The chain links TRBV6-5 to TRBJ2-7; TRBD2 matches 7 bases. Germline V gives CDR1 MNHEY, CDR2 SVGAGI. This CDR3 has 15 residues. J lost 4 bases, V lost 6 bases, and 12 bases had no gene match. CDR3 sequence: CASRKAGSRGYEQYF. The CDR3 region has the DNA TGTGCCAGCAGAAAAGCGGGGAGCCGGGGTTACGAGCAGTACTTC.

This chain links TRBV29-1 with TRBJ2-7, with TRBD2 identical over 9 bases. From germline, CDR1 is SQVTM and CDR2 ANQGSEA. The CDR3 runs to 14 residues. J lost 2 bases, V lost 4 bases, and 6 bases had no gene match. In nucleotides, the CDR3 is TGCAGCGTTGGGGTGACTAGCGGCACCTACGAGCAGTACTTC. It yields the protein CSVGVTSGTYEQYF.

The chain employs TRBV10-1 and TRBJ2-3; D perhaps matches TRBD1 (5 bases). Trimming removed 10 bases at V and 6 bases at J, with 23 bases between. The germline CDR1 and CDR2 sequences are WNHNN and SYGVQD (reference sequence). This CDR3 contains 15 residues. The CDR3 sequence: CATTQEIITVDTQYF. The CDR3 region has the DNA TGCGCCACGACACAGGAGATCATCACCGTGGATACGCAGTATTTT.